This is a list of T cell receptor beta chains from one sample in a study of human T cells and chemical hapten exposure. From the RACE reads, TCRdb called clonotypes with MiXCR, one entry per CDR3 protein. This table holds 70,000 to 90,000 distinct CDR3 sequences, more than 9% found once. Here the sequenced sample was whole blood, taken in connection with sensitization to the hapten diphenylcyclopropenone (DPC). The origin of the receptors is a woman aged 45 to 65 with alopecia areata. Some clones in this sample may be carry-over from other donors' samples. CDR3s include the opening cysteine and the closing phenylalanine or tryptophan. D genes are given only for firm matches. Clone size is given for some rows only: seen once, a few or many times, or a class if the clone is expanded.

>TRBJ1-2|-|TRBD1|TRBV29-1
CSVQGAGGYTF
TGCAGCGTGCAGGGGGCTGGAGGCTACACCTTC
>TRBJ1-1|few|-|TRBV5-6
CASSFRSGQGNGEAFF
TGTGCCAGCAGCTTCAGGAGTGGGCAGGGAAACGGTGAAGCTTTCTTT
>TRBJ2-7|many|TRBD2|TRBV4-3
CASSASGNSYEQYF
TGCGCCAGCAGCGCTAGCGGGAACTCCTACGAGCAGTACTTC
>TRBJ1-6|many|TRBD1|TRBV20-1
CSAIPAGQGAILGSPLHF
TGCAGTGCTATACCGGCGGGACAGGGGGCTATCCTCGGCTCACCCCTCCACTTT
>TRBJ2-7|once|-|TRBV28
CASSLRGAGDEQYF
TGTGCCAGCAGTTTACGGGGGGCAGGAGACGAGCAGTACTTC
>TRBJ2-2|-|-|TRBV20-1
CSARVLGWTGELFF
TGCAGTGCTAGAGTACTTGGTTGGACCGGGGAGCTGTTTTTT
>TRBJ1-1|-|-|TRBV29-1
CSVTTGQFEAFF
TGCAGCGTGACCACAGGGCAATTTGAAGCTTTCTTT
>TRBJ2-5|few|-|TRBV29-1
CSARTAETQYF
TGCAGCGCCCGTACAGCAGAGACCCAGTACTTC
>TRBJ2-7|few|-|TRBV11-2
CASSLVGRRQQYF
TGTGCCAGCAGCTTAGTTGGCCGAAGGCAGCAGTACTTC
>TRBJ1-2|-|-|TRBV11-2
CASSPSTTSNYGYTF
TGTGCCAGCAGCCCAAGTACGACATCCAACTATGGCTACACCTTC
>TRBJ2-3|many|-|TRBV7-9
CASSPSGNTDTQYF
TGTGCCAGCAGCCCCAGCGGAAACACAGATACGCAGTATTTT
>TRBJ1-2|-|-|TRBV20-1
CSANSEIYGYTF
TGCAGTGCTAACTCAGAAATCTATGGCTACACCTTC
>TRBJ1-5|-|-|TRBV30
CAWSSDSNQPQHF
TGTGCCTGGAGCTCTGATAGCAATCAGCCCCAGCATTTT
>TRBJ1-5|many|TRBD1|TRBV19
CASSLGTGGRRGGQPQHF
TGTGCCAGTAGTCTCGGGACAGGGGGTAGGAGAGGAGGACAGCCCCAGCATTTT
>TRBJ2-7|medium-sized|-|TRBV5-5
CASSLGTNSYEQYF
TGTGCCAGCAGCTTGGGGACTAACTCCTACGAGCAGTACTTC
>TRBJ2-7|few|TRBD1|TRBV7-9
CASSPGTGHHEQYF
TGTGCCAGCAGCCCCGGGACAGGGCACCACGAGCAGTACTTC
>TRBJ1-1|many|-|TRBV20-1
CSAVNTEAFF
TGCAGTGCGGTGAACACTGAAGCTTTCTTT